Listed here are 26 T cell receptor beta chains from one sample, sequenced in a study of T cell responses to AZD1222 COVID-19 vaccine. The table came from immunoSEQ multiplex PCR; TCRdb's copy has only in-frame clones and leaves some out. In the table there are 100,000 to 150,000 clones, 88% of which are singletons. This material consisted of peripheral blood, taken on day 0 of AZD1222 vaccination. The receptors derive from an adult in good health.

V usage is TRBV7-9 and J usage is TRBJ1-1; no clear D. Trimming left V 2 bases short and J 4 bases short, with 11 bases between. Germline-derived CDR1 and CDR2 are SEHNR and FQNEAQ (reference sequence). The CDR3 is made up of 14 amino acids. CDR3 sequence: CASSLIYGGTEAFF. For the CDR3, the DNA is TGTGCCAGCAGCTTAATCTATGGTGGCACTGAAGCTTTCTTT.

The chain links TRBV19 to TRBJ1-3; no firm D call. The CDR3 totals 16 residues. The germline V and J ends were trimmed by 5 bases and 0 bases, with 14 bases remaining between them. Germline V CDR1 and CDR2: LNHDA, SQIVND (reference sequence). CDR3 amino acids: CASSPPGGVSGNTIYF. The CDR3 region has the DNA TGTGCCAGTAGTCCTCCGGGCGGGGTCTCTGGAAACACCATATATTTT. The whole variable domain, filled in from reference TRBV19 and TRBJ1-3, reads DGGITQSPKYLFRKEGQNVTLSCEQNLNHDAMYWYRQDPGQGLRLIYYSQIVNDFQKGDIAEGYSVSREKKESFPLTVTSAQKNPTAFYLCASSPPGGVSGNTIYFGEGSWLTVV.

The chain uses TRBV10-1 and TRBJ2-3, with D hard to call. V was shortened by 5 bases and J by 4 bases, with 7 bases between the two germline ends. Germline V gene sequence: CDR1 WNHNN, CDR2 SYGVQD (reference sequence). The CDR3 runs to 12 residues. The CDR3 region has the DNA TGCGCCAGCAGTCACGGGTCAGATACGCAGTATTTT. It codes for CASSHGSDTQYF.

The chain employs TRBV20-1 and TRBJ1-2; 11 nucleotides agree with TRBD1. The V gene's germline CDR1 is DFQATT and CDR2 SNEGSKA (reference sequence). CDR3 length: 11 amino acids. V shed 7 bases, J shed 6 bases, and the junction held 1 base outside the gene matches. Written as DNA, the CDR3 is TGCAGTGGGGACAGGGGGGATGGCTACACCTTC. Translating gives CSGDRGDGYTF.

CDR3 coding DNA: TGTGCCAGTAGTATAGATACGGGCTATGGCTACACCTTC. Its translation: CASSIDTGYGYTF. The chain combines TRBV19 with TRBJ1-2; D gene uncertain. CDR1 is LNHDA and CDR2 is SQIVND in the germline V gene (reference sequence). V was shortened by 0 bases and J by 4 bases, with 6 bases between the two germline ends. The CDR3 contains 13 residues.

V gene TRBV28 combines with J gene TRBJ2-1; 7 bases fit TRBD2. Germline V gene lookup returns CDR1 MDHEN and CDR2 SYDVKM. V trimming: 3 bases; J trimming: 5 bases; junction bases outside the gene matches: 10. The CDR3 has 16 residues. In DNA, the CDR3 is TGTGCCAGCAGTTTTGGAAAAGCGGGGAGGGACAATGAGCAGTTCTTC. Its translation is CASSFGKAGRDNEQFF.

This CDR3 reads CASSPSGASYNEQFF. In DNA, the CDR3 is TGTGCCAGCAGCCCTAGCGGCGCCTCCTACAATGAGCAGTTCTTC. V gene TRBV7-9 combines with J gene TRBJ2-1; the match to TRBD2 covers 7 bases. CDR3 length: 15 amino acids. Germline CDR1 and CDR2: SEHNR and FQNEAQ (reference sequence). The ends lost 5 bases at V and 0 bases at J; junction bases unmatched: 4.

The rearrangement links TRBV7-8 to TRBJ2-7, with 9 positions matching TRBD1. The CDR3 is made up of 20 amino acids. V dropped 1 base and J dropped 0; count of bases not matched to a gene: 16. Germline V CDR1 and CDR2: SGHVS, FQNEAQ. CDR3 sequence reads: CASSLVSVGTGYGSSYEQYF. The CDR3, as DNA: TGTGCCAGCAGCTTAGTTTCCGTTGGGACAGGGTATGGGAGCTCCTACGAGCAGTACTTC. Based on the CDR3 plus reference TRBV7-8 and TRBJ2-7, the full variable domain is GAGVSQSPRYKVAKRGQDVALRCDPISGHVSLFWYQQALGQGPEFLTYFQNEAQLDKSGLPSDRFFAERPEGSVSTLKIQRTQQEDSAVYLCASSLVSVGTGYGSSYEQYFGPGTRLTVT.

This chain joins TRBV6-6 and TRBJ1-2, with D uncertain. V was cut by 1 base and J by 6 bases, with 12 bases left in between. The CDR3 consists of 14 residues. Germline V gene data show CDR1 as MNHNY and CDR2 as SVGAGI (reference sequence). CDR3 bases: TGTGCCAGCAGTTACTTTCCGGGGTTCGATGGCTACACCTTC. Translating it yields CASSYFPGFDGYTF.

This clone occurred once. The chain is built from TRBV28 and TRBJ1-3; D gene unclear. The CDR3 runs to 12 residues. Between the trimmed V and J ends, which lost 2 bases and 4 bases, there was a span of 3 bases. Germline values: CDR1 MDHEN, CDR2 SYDVKM. The CDR3 reads CASSLGGNTIYF. CDR3 bases: TGTGCCAGCAGTTTAGGGGGAAACACCATATATTTT.

V is TRBV6-2 or TRBV6-3 and J is TRBJ2-7; TRBD1 might be the D (5 bases). The CDR3 spans 15 residues. CDR1 MNHEY and CDR2 SVGEGT come from the germline V gene. Deletions cut 6 bases from V and 0 bases from J, with 15 bases between. The CDR3 spells CASSPRTRYSYEQYF. Here the CDR3 DNA reads TGTGCCAGCAGCCCCCGGACACGGTACTCCTACGAGCAGTACTTC.

Worth noting for this clone: This specimen includes other DNA sequences encoding the same CDR3. The chain is built from TRBV3-1 (or the pseudogene TRBV3-2) and TRBJ1-5; D remains ambiguous. Trimming cost V 4 bases and J 1 base, with 5 bases left between them. Germline values: CDR1 LGHDT, CDR2 YNNKEL (reference sequence). This CDR3 region has 13 residues. The CDR3 nucleotides read TGTGCCAGCAGCCTTGGGAGCAATCAGCCCCAGCATTTT. It yields the protein CASSLGSNQPQHF.

The chain has TRBV24-1 and TRBJ1-2; a weak D match, TRBD1 (5 bases). Germline lookup yields CDR1 KGHDR and CDR2 SFDVKD. The CDR3 loop spans 13 amino acids. V was trimmed by 7 bases and J by 8 bases, leaving 16 bases between them. DNA of the CDR3: TGTGCCACCAGGGATGACAGTTTCGGCGGCTACACCTTC. This codes for CATRDDSFGGYTF.

This chain joins TRBV19 and TRBJ1-6; a possible D gene is TRBD1 (6 bases). CDR3 length equals 17 residues. The ends were cut back, 0 bases at V and 3 bases at J, with 12 bases in the middle. Germline CDR1 reads LNHDA; CDR2 reads SQIVND (reference sequence). This CDR3 is CASSIEGGGHYNSPLHF. CDR3 nucleotides: TGTGCCAGTAGTATAGAGGGAGGGGGGCACTATAATTCACCCCTCCACTTT.

The rearrangement joins TRBV7-2 to TRBJ2-2; D is perhaps TRBD2 (6 bases). Germline V gives CDR1 SGHTA, CDR2 FQGNSA. The germline V and J ends were trimmed by 7 bases and 2 bases, with 11 bases remaining between them. The CDR3 is 14 amino acids. The DNA for the CDR3 is TGTGCCAGCAACTCGGGACTCAACACCGGGGAGCTGTTTTTT. It codes for CASNSGLNTGELFF.

J is TRBJ1-5 and V is TRBV7-9; weak D call: TRBD1 (5 bases). Trimming removed 1 base from V and 3 bases from J, with 7 bases in between. From germline, CDR1 is SEHNR and CDR2 FQNEAQ (reference sequence). The CDR3 sequence is 14 residues long. The CDR3 nucleotides are TGTGCCAGCAGCTTAGGGGGACTCAATCAGCCCCAGCATTTT. Encoded protein: CASSLGGLNQPQHF. Together with reference TRBV7-9 and TRBJ1-5, the CDR3 gives the full variable domain: DTGVSQNPRHKITKRGQNVTFRCDPISEHNRLYWYRQTLGQGPEFLTYFQNEAQLEKSRLLSDRFSAERPKGSFSTLEIQRTEQGDSAMYLCASSLGGLNQPQHFGDGTRLSIL.

As DNA, the CDR3 is TGTGCCAGCAGCTCGCGTTCTAGCGGGGGGCTGGGGGACATTCAGTACTTC. It yields the protein CASSSRSSGGLGDIQYF. V is TRBV11-3 and J is TRBJ2-4; TRBD2 agrees at 11 bases. Germline V lookup: CDR1 SGHNT, CDR2 YENEEA. V lost 4 bases to trimming and J lost 8 bases; unmatched junction nucleotides: 13. CDR3 size: 17 residues.

This clone was seen only once. The chain links TRBV6-1 to TRBJ2-4; a weak D match, TRBD2 (5 bases). The V end was cut by 0 bases, the J end by 7 bases, with 16 bases between. There are 16 residues in the CDR3. CDR1 is MNHNS and CDR2 is SASEGT in the germline V gene. The CDR3 loop reads CASSEALGVGVNIQYF. CDR3 in DNA: TGTGCCAGCAGTGAAGCGCTCGGGGTTGGGGTGAACATTCAGTACTTC.

The rearrangement joins TRBV6-2 or TRBV6-3 to TRBJ1-6; possibly TRBD1 for D (6 bases). Germline assignment: CDR1 MNHEY and CDR2 SVGEGT. V shed 2 bases and J shed 10 bases, with 12 bases lying between them. The CDR3 consists of 14 residues. The CDR3 coding sequence is TGTGCCAGCAGTTACGGGGGGGCGAGGTCACCCCTCCACTTT. Encoded protein: CASSYGGARSPLHF.

The CDR3 protein is CASSQGPASPYGYTF. DNA for the CDR3: TGTGCCAGCAGCCAAGGCCCGGCTTCGCCTTATGGCTACACCTTC. The chain uses TRBV3-1 (or the pseudogene TRBV3-2) and TRBJ1-2; D remains ambiguous. This CDR3 is built from 15 residues. Germline loops: CDR1 LGHDT, CDR2 YNNKEL (reference sequence). Trimming pared 1 base from V and 5 bases from J, leaving 14 bases between.

The chain uses TRBV10-2 and TRBJ1-1; tentatively, D is TRBD1 (6 bases). Trimming removed 5 bases at V and 0 bases at J, with 19 bases between. The germline V gene encodes CDR1 WSHSY and CDR2 SAAADI. CDR3 size: 17 residues. The CDR3 spells CASSPSWPGGMNTEAFF. Here the CDR3 DNA reads TGCGCCAGCAGTCCTTCCTGGCCCGGGGGCATGAACACTGAAGCTTTCTTT.

The rearrangement uses TRBV28 and TRBJ1-2, with D uncertain. CDR1 and CDR2 from the germline V gene are MDHEN and SYDVKM. Trimming took off 5 bases at V and 2 bases at J, with 21 bases between the two ends. The CDR3 is 17 amino acids. For the CDR3, the DNA is TGTGCCAGCAGTCCGCGGATCCGTGAACCTTTCAACTATGGCTACACCTTC. Its translation: CASSPRIREPFNYGYTF.

Comment on this clone: The limits of the CDR3 on the DNA are not certain, so only TCRdb's listed CDR3 is given. The rearrangement uses TRBV19 and TRBJ1-5. The germline CDR1 and CDR2 sequences are LNHDA and SQIVND (reference sequence). Counting both end residues, the CDR3 totals 18 amino acids. CDR3: CATKHSVRGATANQPQHF.

V is TRBV30 and J is TRBJ1-6; D is ambiguous. Germline V gene sequence: CDR1 GTSNPN, CDR2 SVGIG (reference sequence). Trimming took 0 bases from V and 9 from J, leaving 6 bases between them. The CDR3 is 12 residues long. The CDR3 loop reads CAWSVRGSPLHF. CDR3 in DNA: TGTGCCTGGAGTGTACGGGGTTCACCCCTCCACTTT. The full variable domain, rest sourced from reference TRBV30 and TRBJ1-6, is SQTIHQWPATLVQPVGSPLSLECTVEGTSNPNLYWYRQAAGRGLQLLFYSVGIGQISSEVPQNLSASRPQDRQFILSSKKLLLSDSGFYLCAWSVRGSPLHFGNGTRLTVT.

V is TRBV30 and J is TRBJ1-1; 7 nucleotides align to TRBD1. Per the germline V gene, CDR1 is GTSNPN and CDR2 is SVGIG (reference sequence). The V segment lost 0 bases and the J segment 4 bases; nucleotides outside the gene matches: 5. The CDR3 is 14 residues long. The CDR3 loop is CAWSVGGRGTEAFF. The CDR3, as DNA: TGTGCCTGGAGTGTAGGGGGCCGGGGCACTGAAGCTTTCTTT.

The chain links TRBV7-2 to TRBJ1-6, with D tentatively TRBD1 (5 bases). With 5 bases removed from V and 7 bases from J, the gap between germline ends came to 12 bases. CDR3 length equals 14 residues. CDR1 and CDR2 from the germline V gene are SGHTA and FQGNSA. The CDR3 DNA is TGTGCCAGCAGCCAGGGAGGAAGGAATTCACCCCTCCACTTT. Translation gives CASSQGGRNSPLHF. Complete variable domain (other parts from reference TRBV7-2 and TRBJ1-6): GAGVSQSPSNKVTEKGKDVELRCDPISGHTALYWYRQSLGQGLEFLIYFQGNSAPDKSGLPSDRFSAERTGGSVSTLTIQRTQQEDSAVYLCASSQGGRNSPLHFGNGTRLTVT.